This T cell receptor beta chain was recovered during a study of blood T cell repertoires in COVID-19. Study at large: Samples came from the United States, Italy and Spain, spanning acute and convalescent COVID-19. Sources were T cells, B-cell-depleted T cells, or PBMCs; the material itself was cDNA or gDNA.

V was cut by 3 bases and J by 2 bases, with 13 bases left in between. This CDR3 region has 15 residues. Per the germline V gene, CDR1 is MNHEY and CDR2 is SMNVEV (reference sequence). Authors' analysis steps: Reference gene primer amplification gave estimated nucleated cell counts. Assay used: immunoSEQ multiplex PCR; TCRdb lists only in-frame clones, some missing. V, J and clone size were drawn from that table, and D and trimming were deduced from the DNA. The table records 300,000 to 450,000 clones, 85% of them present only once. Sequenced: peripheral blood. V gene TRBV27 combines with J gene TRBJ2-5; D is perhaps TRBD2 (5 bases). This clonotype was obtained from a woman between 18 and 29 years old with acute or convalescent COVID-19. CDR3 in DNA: TGTGCCAGCAGTTTTCGGGGAGTTCGGCAAGAGACCCAGTACTTC. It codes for CASSFRGVRQETQYF.